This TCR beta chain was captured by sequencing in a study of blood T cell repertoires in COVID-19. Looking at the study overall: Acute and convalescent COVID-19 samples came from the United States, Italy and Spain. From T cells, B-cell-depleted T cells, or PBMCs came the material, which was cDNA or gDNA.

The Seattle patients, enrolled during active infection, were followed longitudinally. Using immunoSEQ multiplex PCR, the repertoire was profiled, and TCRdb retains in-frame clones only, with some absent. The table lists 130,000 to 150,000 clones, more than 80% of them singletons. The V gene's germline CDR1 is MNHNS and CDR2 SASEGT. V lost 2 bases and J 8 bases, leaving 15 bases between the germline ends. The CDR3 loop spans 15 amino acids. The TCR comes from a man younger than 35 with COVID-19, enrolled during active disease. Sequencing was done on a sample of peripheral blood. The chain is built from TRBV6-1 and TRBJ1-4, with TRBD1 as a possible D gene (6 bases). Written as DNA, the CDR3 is TGTGCCAGCAGTGAACTGACAGACAGGAAAGAAAAACTGTTTTTT. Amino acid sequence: CASSELTDRKEKLFF.